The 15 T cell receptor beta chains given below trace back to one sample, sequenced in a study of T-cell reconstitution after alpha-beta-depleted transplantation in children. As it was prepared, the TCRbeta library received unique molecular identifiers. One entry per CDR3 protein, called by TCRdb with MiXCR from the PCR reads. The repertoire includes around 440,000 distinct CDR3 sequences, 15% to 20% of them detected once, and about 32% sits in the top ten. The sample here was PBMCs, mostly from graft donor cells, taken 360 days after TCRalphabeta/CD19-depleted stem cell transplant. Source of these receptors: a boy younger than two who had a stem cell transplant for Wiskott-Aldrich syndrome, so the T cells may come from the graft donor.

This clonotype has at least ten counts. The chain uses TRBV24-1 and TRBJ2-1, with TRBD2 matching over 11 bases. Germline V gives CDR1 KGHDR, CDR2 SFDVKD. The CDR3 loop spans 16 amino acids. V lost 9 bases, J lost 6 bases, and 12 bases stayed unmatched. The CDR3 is CATSNGGLAGLNEQFF. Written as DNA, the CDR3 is TGTGCCACCTCAAACGGTGGACTAGCGGGCCTCAATGAGCAGTTCTTC.

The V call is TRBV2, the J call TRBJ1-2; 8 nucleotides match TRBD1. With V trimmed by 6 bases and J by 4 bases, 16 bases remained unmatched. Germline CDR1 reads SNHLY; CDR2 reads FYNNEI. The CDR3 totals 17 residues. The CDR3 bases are TGTGCCAGCAGGTCCGGGACAGGAACGACCGCACTCTATGGCTACACCTTC. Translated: CASRSGTGTTALYGYTF.

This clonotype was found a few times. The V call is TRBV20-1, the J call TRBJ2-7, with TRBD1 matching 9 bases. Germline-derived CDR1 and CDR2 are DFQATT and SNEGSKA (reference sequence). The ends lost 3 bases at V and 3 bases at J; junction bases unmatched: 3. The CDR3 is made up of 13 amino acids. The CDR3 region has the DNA TGCAGTGCTAGCAACAGGGGGCTCTACGAGCAGTACTTC. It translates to CSASNRGLYEQYF.

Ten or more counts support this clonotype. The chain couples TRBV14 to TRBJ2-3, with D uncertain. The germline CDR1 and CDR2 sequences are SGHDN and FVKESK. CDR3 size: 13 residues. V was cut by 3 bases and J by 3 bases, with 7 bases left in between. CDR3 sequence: CASSHWGTDTQYF. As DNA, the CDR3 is TGTGCCAGCAGCCATTGGGGAACAGATACGCAGTATTTT.

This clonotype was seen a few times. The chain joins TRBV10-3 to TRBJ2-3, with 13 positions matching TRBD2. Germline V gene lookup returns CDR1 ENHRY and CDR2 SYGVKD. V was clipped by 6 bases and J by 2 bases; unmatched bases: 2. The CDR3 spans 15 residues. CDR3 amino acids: CAISGLAGVTDTQYF. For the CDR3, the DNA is TGTGCCATCAGCGGACTAGCGGGAGTCACAGATACGCAGTATTTT.

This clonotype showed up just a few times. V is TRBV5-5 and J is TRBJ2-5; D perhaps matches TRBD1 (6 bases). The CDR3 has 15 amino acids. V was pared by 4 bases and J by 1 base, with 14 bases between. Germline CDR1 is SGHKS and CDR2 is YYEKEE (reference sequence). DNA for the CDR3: TGTGCCAGCAGCACTTGGACAGCGCCCCAAGAGACCCAGTACTTC. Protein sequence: CASSTWTAPQETQYF.

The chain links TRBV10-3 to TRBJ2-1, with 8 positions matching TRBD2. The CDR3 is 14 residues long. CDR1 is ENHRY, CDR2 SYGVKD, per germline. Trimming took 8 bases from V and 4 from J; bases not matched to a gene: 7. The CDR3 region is CAISTSGGYNEQFF. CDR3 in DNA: TGTGCCATCTCTACCTCGGGGGGGTACAATGAGCAGTTCTTC.

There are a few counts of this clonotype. The CDR3 loop reads CASSPQGANYEQYF. Written as DNA, the CDR3 is TGCGCCAGCAGCCCCCAGGGGGCGAACTACGAGCAGTACTTC. This chain connects TRBV5-1 to TRBJ2-7; 8 positions agree with TRBD1. Germline assignment: CDR1 SGHRS and CDR2 YFSETQ. The ends lost 4 bases at V and 3 bases at J; junction bases unmatched: 6. The CDR3 extends over 14 amino acids.

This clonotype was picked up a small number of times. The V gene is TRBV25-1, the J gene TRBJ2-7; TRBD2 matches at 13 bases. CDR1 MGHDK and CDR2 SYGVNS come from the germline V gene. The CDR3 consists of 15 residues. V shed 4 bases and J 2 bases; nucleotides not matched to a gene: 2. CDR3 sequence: CASSVTSGGPYEQYF. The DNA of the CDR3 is TGTGCCAGCAGTGTGACTAGCGGGGGGCCCTACGAGCAGTACTTC.

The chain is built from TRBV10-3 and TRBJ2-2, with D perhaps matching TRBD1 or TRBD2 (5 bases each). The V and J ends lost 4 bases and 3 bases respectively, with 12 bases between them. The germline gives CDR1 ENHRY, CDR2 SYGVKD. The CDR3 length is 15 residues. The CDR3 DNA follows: TGTGCCATCAGTGGGGACCAGATGGACACCGGGGAGCTGTTTTTT. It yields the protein CAISGDQMDTGELFF.

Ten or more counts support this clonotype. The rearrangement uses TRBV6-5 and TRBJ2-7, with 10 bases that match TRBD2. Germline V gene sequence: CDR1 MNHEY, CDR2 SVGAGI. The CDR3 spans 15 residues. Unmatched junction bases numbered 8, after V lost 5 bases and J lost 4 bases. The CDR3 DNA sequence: TGTGCCAGCAGTAGGCTAGCGGGAGAAGGTTACGAGCAGTACTTC. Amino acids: CASSRLAGEGYEQYF.

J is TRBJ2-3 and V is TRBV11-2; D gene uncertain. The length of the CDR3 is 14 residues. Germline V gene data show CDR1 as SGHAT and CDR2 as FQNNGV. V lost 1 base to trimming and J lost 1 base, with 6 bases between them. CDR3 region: CASSLVARTDTQYF. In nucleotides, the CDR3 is TGTGCCAGCAGCTTAGTCGCACGCACAGATACGCAGTATTTT.

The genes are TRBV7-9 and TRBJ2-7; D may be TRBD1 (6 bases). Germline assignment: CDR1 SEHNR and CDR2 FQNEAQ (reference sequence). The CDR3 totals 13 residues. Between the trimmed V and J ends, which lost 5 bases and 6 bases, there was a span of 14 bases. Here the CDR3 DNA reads TGTGCCAGCAGCCCAACAGGGTTTCGCGAGCAGTACTTC. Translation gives CASSPTGFREQYF.

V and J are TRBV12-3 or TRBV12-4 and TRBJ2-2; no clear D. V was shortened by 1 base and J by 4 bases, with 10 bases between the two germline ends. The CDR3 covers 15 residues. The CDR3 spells CASSLGSRSTGELFF. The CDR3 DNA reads TGTGCCAGCAGTTTAGGTTCCAGGAGCACCGGGGAGCTGTTTTTT.

CDR3 DNA sequence: TGCGCCAGCAGGGACAGAAGCACCGGGGAGCTGTTTTTT. It yields the protein CASRDRSTGELFF. The chain has TRBV5-1 and TRBJ2-2; TRBD1 is a possible D gene (6 bases). Germline CDR1 and CDR2: SGHRS and YFSETQ. With 5 bases removed from V and 4 bases from J, the gap between germline ends came to 9 bases. There are 13 residues in the CDR3.